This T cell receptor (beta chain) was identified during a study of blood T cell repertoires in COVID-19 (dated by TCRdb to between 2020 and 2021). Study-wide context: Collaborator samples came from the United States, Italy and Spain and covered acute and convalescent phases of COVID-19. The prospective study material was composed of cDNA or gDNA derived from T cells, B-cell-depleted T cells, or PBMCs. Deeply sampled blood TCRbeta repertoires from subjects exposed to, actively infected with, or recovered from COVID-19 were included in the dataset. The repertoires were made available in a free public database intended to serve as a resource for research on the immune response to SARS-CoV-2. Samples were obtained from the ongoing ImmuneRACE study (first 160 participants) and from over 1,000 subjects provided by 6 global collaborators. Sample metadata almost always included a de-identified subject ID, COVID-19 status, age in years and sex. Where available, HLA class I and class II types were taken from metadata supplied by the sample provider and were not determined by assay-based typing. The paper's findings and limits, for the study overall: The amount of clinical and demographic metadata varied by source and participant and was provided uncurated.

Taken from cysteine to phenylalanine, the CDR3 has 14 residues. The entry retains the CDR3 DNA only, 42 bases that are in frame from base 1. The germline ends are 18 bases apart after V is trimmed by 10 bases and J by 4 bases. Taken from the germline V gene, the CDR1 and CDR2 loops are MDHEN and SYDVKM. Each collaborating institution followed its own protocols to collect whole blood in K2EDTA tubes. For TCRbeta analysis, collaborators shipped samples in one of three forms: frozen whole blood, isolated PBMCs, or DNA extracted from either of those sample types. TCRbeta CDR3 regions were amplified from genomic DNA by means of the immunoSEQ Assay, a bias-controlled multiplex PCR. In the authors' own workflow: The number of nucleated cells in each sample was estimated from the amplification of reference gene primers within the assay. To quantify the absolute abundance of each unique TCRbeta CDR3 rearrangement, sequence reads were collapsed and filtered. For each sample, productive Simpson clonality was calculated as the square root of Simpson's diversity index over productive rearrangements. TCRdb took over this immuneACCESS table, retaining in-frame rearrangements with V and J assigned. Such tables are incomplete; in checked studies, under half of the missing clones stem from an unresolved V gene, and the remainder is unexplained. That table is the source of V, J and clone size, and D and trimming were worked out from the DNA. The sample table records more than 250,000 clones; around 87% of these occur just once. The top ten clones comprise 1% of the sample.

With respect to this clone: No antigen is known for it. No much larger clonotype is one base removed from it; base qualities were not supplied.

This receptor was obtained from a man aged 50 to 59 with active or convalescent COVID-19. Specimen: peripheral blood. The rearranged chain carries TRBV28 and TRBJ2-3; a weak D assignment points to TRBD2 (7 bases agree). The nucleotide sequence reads TGTGCCATTGATGGGGGGGCCAACCCAGATACGCAGTATTTT. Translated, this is CAIDGGANPDTQYF.